Listed below are T cell receptor beta chains from one sample, sequenced in a study of blood T cell repertoires in COVID-19. Data came from immunoSEQ multiplex PCR; TCRdb stores just in-frame clones and leaves some out. The sample consists of around 310,000 clones, approximately 87% of them appearing once. The specimen sequenced was peripheral blood. These receptors were taken from a woman in her forties or fifties with active or convalescent COVID-19. Each CDR3 is given with its conserved first and last residue. Each record gives: clone size, J gene, V gene, D gene, CDR3 protein, CDR3 DNA. D genes are given only for firm matches. Clone size is stated in some rows and not others, as once, few, many or a class when expanded.

-	TRBJ1-5	TRBV15	TRBD1	CATSRARGENQPQHF	TGTGCCACCAGCAGGGCCAGGGGGGAGAATCAGCCCCAGCATTTT
-	TRBJ2-7	TRBV23-1	TRBD1	CARYGTGGLYEQYF	TGCGCCAGATACGGGACAGGGGGCCTCTACGAGCAGTACTTC
-	TRBJ1-4	TRBV12-3/TRBV12-4	-	CASSLSSELFF	TGTGCCAGCAGTTTGTCATCGGAACTGTTTTTT
-	TRBJ2-2	TRBV27	TRBD2	CASSLDLAGSLRELFF	TGTGCCAGCAGTTTGGACTTAGCGGGGTCACTCAGGGAGCTGTTTTTT
-	TRBJ2-3	TRBV7-9	-	CASSLGQGLIHTDTQYF	TGTGCCAGCAGCTTAGGGCAGGGGTTGATTCATACAGATACGCAGTATTTT
-	TRBJ1-4	TRBV5-1	-	CASSQGRGEKLFF	TGCGCCAGCTCTCAGGGTAGAGGCGAAAAACTGTTTTTT
-	TRBJ1-4	TRBV19	TRBD1	CASSRGLLEKLFF	TGTGCCAGTTCCAGGGGGCTCTTGGAAAAACTGTTTTTT
-	TRBJ1-3	TRBV7-6	-	CASSLGGAGSVTIYF	TGTGCCAGCAGCTTAGGCGGGGCAGGGTCTGTCACCATATATTTT
once	TRBJ2-7	TRBV5-1	-	CASSRQEPYEQYF	TGCGCCAGCAGCCGACAGGAGCCCTACGAGCAGTACTTC
-	TRBJ2-3	TRBV9	-	CASSRTPLDYMGTDTQYF	TGTGCCAGCAGCCGTACCCCCCTGGACTACATGGGCACAGATACGCAGTATTTT
once	TRBJ2-7	TRBV24-1	TRBD2	CATSDPPTSGGVYEQYF	TGTGCCACCAGTGACCCTCCGACTAGCGGGGGGGTCTACGAGCAGTACTTC
-	TRBJ1-2	TRBV4-3	-	CASSHAWAGLYGYTF	TGCGCCAGCAGCCATGCTTGGGCGGGTCTATATGGCTACACCTTC
once	TRBJ1-2	TRBV7-9	-	CASSFPGKDYGYTF	TGTGCCAGCAGCTTCCCCGGGAAGGACTATGGCTACACCTTC
-	TRBJ2-1	TRBV27	TRBD2	CASSLFGLGGRKVEQFF	TGTGCCAGCAGTTTATTTGGTCTTGGCGGGAGGAAGGTAGAGCAGTTCTTC
once	TRBJ2-5	TRBV14	TRBD1	CASSQGTGETQYF	TGTGCCAGCAGCCAAGGGACAGGAGAGACCCAGTACTTC
once	TRBJ1-3	TRBV5-1	-	CASSRDRPGNTIYF	TGCGCCAGCAGCCGAGACAGACCTGGAAACACCATATATTTT
-	TRBJ2-1	TRBV7-3	-	CASSLDSSYNEQFF	TGTGCCAGCAGCTTAGACTCCTCCTACAATGAGCAGTTCTTC
-	TRBJ1-1	TRBV6-2/TRBV6-3	-	CASSQGIEAFF	TGTGCCAGCAGTCAGGGTATTGAAGCTTTCTTT
-	TRBJ2-1	TRBV7-9	TRBD2	CASSLDETLAGGNEQFF	TGTGCCAGCAGCTTAGATGAGACACTAGCGGGAGGAAATGAGCAGTTCTTC
-	TRBJ1-2	TRBV7-9	-	CASSQPDRSYGYTF	TGTGCCAGCAGCCAGCCTGACAGAAGCTATGGCTACACCTTC
-	TRBJ2-5	TRBV7-9	TRBD1	CASQVRGGLQETQYF	TGTGCCAGCCAAGTGAGAGGGGGCCTCCAAGAGACCCAGTACTTC
-	TRBJ1-3	TRBV7-3	-	CASSLTEGNTIYF	TGTGCCAGCAGCTTAACAGAGGGAAACACCATATATTTT
-	TRBJ2-1	TRBV2	TRBD2	CASSIQTSGLHNEQFF	TGTGCCAGCAGTATTCAGACTAGCGGACTTCACAATGAGCAGTTCTTC
once	TRBJ2-7	TRBV19	-	CASSISGYEQYF	TGTGCCAGTAGTATATCCGGCTACGAGCAGTACTTC
-	TRBJ2-7	TRBV7-9	-	CASSYGQGRPSEQYF	TGTGCCAGCAGCTACGGCCAGGGCCGTCCATCCGAGCAGTACTTC
once	TRBJ2-7	TRBV7-8	TRBD1	CASTQTGGTYEQYF	TGTGCCAGCACCCAAACAGGGGGTACCTACGAGCAGTACTTC
-	TRBJ1-5	TRBV10-3	TRBD1	CAISANLGTGGVSNQPQHF	TGTGCCATCAGCGCCAACCTCGGGACAGGGGGCGTGAGCAATCAGCCCCAGCATTTT
-	TRBJ2-4	TRBV4-1	TRBD2	CASSQGLAREAKNIQYF	TGCGCCAGCAGCCAAGGACTAGCCCGGGAGGCCAAAAACATTCAGTACTTC
-	TRBJ1-3	TRBV4-3	-	CASSQGSARAGNTIYF	TGCGCCAGCAGCCAAGGATCCGCCCGGGCTGGAAACACCATATATTTT
-	TRBJ2-2	TRBV24-1	TRBD1	CATSDRTGGDTGELFF	TGTGCCACCAGTGACAGGACAGGGGGGGACACCGGGGAGCTGTTTTTT
-	TRBJ2-1	TRBV7-2	TRBD2	CASSLRLAGQPNNEQFF	TGTGCCAGCAGCTTACGCCTAGCGGGGCAACCTAACAATGAGCAGTTCTTC
once	TRBJ1-1	TRBV7-7	TRBD1	CASSLETGGYTEAFF	TGTGCTAGCAGCTTAGAGACAGGGGGATACACTGAAGCTTTCTTT
-	TRBJ1-1	TRBV4-2	-	CASSQVSNGGTEAFF	TGTGCCAGCAGCCAGGTGTCGAACGGAGGGACTGAAGCTTTCTTT
-	TRBJ2-5	TRBV14	TRBD2	CASSPRAAGASGETQYF	TGTGCCAGCAGCCCTAGAGCAGCGGGAGCCTCCGGGGAGACCCAGTACTTC
-	TRBJ1-2	TRBV30	-	CAWSVRGLTSYGYTF	TGTGCCTGGAGTGTACGGGGTCTAACGAGCTATGGCTACACCTTC
-	TRBJ2-2	TRBV18	-	CASSSTNTGELFF	TGTGCCAGCTCATCTACGAACACCGGGGAGCTGTTTTTT
once	TRBJ2-2	TRBV7-2	-	CASSLEIQRLFF	TGTGCCAGCAGCTTAGAGATTCAGCGGCTGTTTTTT
-	TRBJ1-1	TRBV10-3	-	CAISLTGGTEAFF	TGTGCCATCAGCCTCACCGGGGGGACTGAAGCTTTCTTT
few	TRBJ1-2	TRBV18	-	CASSPDGGLRGYTF	TGTGCCAGCTCACCGGATGGGGGACTTCGTGGCTACACCTTC
few	TRBJ2-2	TRBV19	-	CASFPGTTTGELFF	TGTGCCAGTTTTCCCGGGACAACCACCGGGGAGCTGTTTTTT
-	TRBJ2-3	TRBV3-1/TRBV3-2	TRBD2	CASSSTSGGPSTDTQYF	TGTGCCAGCAGCTCCACTAGCGGGGGGCCTAGCACAGATACGCAGTATTTT
few	TRBJ1-6	TRBV19	-	CASSMGNDRSPLHF	TGTGCCAGTAGTATGGGCAATGATCGTTCACCCCTCCACTTT
-	TRBJ1-2	TRBV4-3	TRBD1	CASSQDGQEGYYGYTF	TGCGCCAGCAGCCAAGACGGACAGGAGGGCTACTATGGCTACACCTTC
-	TRBJ1-2	TRBV20-1	-	CSAHTGYGYTF	TGCAGTGCTCATACAGGTTACGGCTACACCTTC